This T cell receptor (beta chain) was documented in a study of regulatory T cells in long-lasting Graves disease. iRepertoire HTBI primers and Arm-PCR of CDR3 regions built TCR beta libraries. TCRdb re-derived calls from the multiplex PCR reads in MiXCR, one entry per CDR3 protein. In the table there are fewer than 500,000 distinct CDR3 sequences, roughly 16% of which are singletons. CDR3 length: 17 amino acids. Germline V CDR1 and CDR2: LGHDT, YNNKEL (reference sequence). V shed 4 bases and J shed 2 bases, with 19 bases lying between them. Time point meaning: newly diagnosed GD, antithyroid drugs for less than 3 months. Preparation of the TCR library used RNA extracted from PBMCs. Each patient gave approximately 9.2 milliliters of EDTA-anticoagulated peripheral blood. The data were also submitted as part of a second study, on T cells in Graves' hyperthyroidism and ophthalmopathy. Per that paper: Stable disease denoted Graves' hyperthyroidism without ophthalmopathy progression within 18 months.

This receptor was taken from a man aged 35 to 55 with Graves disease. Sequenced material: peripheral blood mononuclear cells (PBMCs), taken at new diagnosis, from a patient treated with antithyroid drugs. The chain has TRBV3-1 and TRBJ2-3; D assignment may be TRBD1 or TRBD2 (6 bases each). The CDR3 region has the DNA TGTGCCAGCAGCCGGAGGGGGAGCCTAGCGCCCACAGATACGCAGTATTTT. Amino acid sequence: CASSRRGSLAPTDTQYF.